These 7 T cell receptor beta chains share one sample of origin, sequenced in a study of cytomegalovirus exposure and HLA in healthy donors. The PCR ran on 60 Vbeta and 13 Jbeta primers. TCRdb's table, derived via immunoSEQ multiplex PCR, lists solely in-frame clones and lacks some. The sample yields roughly 120,000 clones, roughly 70% seen once. The sample was PBMCs. Receptors originate from a woman aged 40 to 50 in good health and CMV-seronegative.

V usage is TRBV5-5 and J usage is TRBJ1-5, with D uncertain. CDR1 is SGHKS and CDR2 is YYEKEE in the germline V gene (reference sequence). V was clipped by 0 bases and J by 0 bases, with 4 bases between them. The CDR3 extends over 14 amino acids. DNA of the CDR3: TGTGCCAGCAGCTTGGGCAGTAGCAATCAGCCCCAGCATTTT. Translating it yields CASSLGSSNQPQHF.

Only a few counts were recorded for this clone. An end of the junction does not agree with germline; a read error may underlie this. The chain uses TRBV7-9 and TRBJ1-1; the D gene is possibly TRBD1 (5 bases). The germline V gene encodes CDR1 SEHNR and CDR2 FQNEAQ (reference sequence). This CDR3 has 17 residues. In DNA form, the CDR3 reads TGTTCCAGCAGACGTCTTTCGACCGACAGCATGAACACTGAAGCTTTCTTT. It is translated as CSSRRLSTDSMNTEAFF. Full variable domain (remainder filled in from reference TRBV7-9 and TRBJ1-1): DTGVSQNPRHKITKRGQNVTFRCDPISEHNRLYWYRQTLGQGPEFLTYFQNEAQLEKSRLLSDRFSAERPKGSFSTLEIQRTEQGDSAMYLCSSRRLSTDSMNTEAFFGQGTRLTVV.

The gene calls are TRBV4-1 and TRBJ2-1; TRBD1 is a possible D gene (6 bases). This CDR3 spans 17 amino acids. Germline CDR1 MGHRA, CDR2 YSYEKL. Trimming left V 4 bases short and J 3 bases short, with 19 bases between. In DNA form, the CDR3 reads TGCGCCAGCAGCCCGAGCGCCCGGGACACCAACTACAATGAGCAGTTCTTC. Translated: CASSPSARDTNYNEQFF.

The J gene is TRBJ1-1, the V gene TRBV18; 8 nucleotides agree with TRBD1. After removal of 1 base from V and 11 bases from J, the junction contained 15 bases not matched to a gene. Germline CDR1 and CDR2: KGHSH and LQKENI. This CDR3 comprises 16 residues. CDR3 coding DNA: TGTGCCAGCTCACCACAAACCGAGAGGACAGGGCCAGAGGCTTTCTTT. Its translation: CASSPQTERTGPEAFF.

This clone was recorded a few times. The V call is TRBV9, the J call TRBJ2-7; a possible D gene is TRBD1 (5 bases). Per germline, CDR1 SGDLS and CDR2 YYNGEE. The V and J ends lost 0 bases and 6 bases respectively, with 10 bases between them. This CDR3 has 13 residues. Written as DNA, the CDR3 is TGTGCCAGCAGCGTAGGACAGACAGCCGAGCAGTACTTC. As protein: CASSVGQTAEQYF.

The gene calls are TRBV5-6 and TRBJ2-3, with 15 bases that match TRBD2. Germline V gene sequence: CDR1 SGHDT, CDR2 YYEEEE. J was trimmed by 7 bases and V by 4 bases; bases with no gene match: 10. The CDR3 spans 17 residues. In DNA, the CDR3 is TGTGCCAGCAGCCCGCGGACTAGCGGGGGGGTGTCGCATACGCAGTATTTT. Translated: CASSPRTSGGVSHTQYF. The variable domain in full, completed from reference TRBV5-6 and TRBJ2-3, reads DAGVTQSPTHLIKTRGQQVTLRCSPKSGHDTVSWYQQALGQGPQFIFQYYEEEERQRGNFPDRFSGHQFPNYSSELNVNALLLGDSALYLCASSPRTSGGVSHTQYFGPGTRLTVL.

The chain has TRBV6-1 and TRBJ1-5; D gene ambiguous. The V end was cut by 8 bases, the J end by 3 bases, with 14 bases between. This CDR3 contains 14 residues. Looked up from germline, CDR1 is MNHNS and CDR2 is SASEGT. The CDR3 is CASLPRHTNQPQHF. The CDR3 DNA follows: TGTGCCAGCTTACCGCGACACACCAATCAGCCCCAGCATTTT.